This record covers a single T cell receptor (beta chain). TCRdb's table, derived via immunoSEQ multiplex PCR, lists solely in-frame clones and lacks some. The sample includes more than 25,000 clones, 70% to 85% of them seen just once. The sample originates from a study of OX40 agonist ivuxolimab in advanced cancers. V shed 1 base and J 6 bases; nucleotides not matched to a gene: 12. This CDR3 has 16 amino acids. Germline CDR1 reads SGHRS; CDR2 reads YFSETQ. The J gene is TRBJ2-7, the V gene TRBV5-1, with 8 positions matching TRBD1. The input for sequencing was CD4+ or CD8+ T cells sorted from blood, taken in a trial of the OX40 agonist ivuxolimab. The receptor's source is an adult with an advanced solid tumor such as melanoma, head and neck, liver or kidney cancer. CDR3 residues: CASSLRSDRGYLEQYF. The CDR3 DNA sequence: TGCGCCAGCAGCTTGAGGAGCGACAGGGGCTACCTCGAGCAGTACTTC.